This T cell receptor beta chain was recovered during a study of technical replicates of blood from several donors. Measured with immunoSEQ multiplex PCR; TCRdb has only the in-frame clones, and not every one. The sample contains some 94,000 clones, about 94% of which appear only once. This CDR3 has 14 residues. Germline values: CDR1 LNHDA, CDR2 SQIVND (reference sequence). V was pared by 2 bases and J by 5 bases, with 3 bases of the junction left unmatched. Specimen: T cells isolated from PBMCs. The chain uses TRBV19 and TRBJ2-5; 9 nucleotides match TRBD1. The sequence was obtained from a human donor in good health. The CDR3 here is CASSIRTGEETQYF. In DNA form, the CDR3 reads TGTGCCAGTAGTATACGGACAGGGGAGGAGACCCAGTACTTC.